The source of this TCR beta chain is a study of shared clonotypes between healthy human individuals. The overall study: Contributing individuals were a couple of females and three males aged 18 to 49. General observations from the study: Across a handful of donors, naive CD4 shared roughly 5%, naive CD8 more than 3%, memory CD4 more than 2%, memory CD8 under 0.5%. Non-shared clonotypes showed lower generation probabilities than clonotypes common to all four donors.

Details on this clone: Its cognate antigen is unknown.

Each sample came from a Caucasian adult donor living in Nashville, Tennessee. V lost 2 bases and J 12 bases, leaving 14 bases between the germline ends. The CDR3 totals 13 residues. Germline CDR1 and CDR2: MGHDK and SYGVNS. TCRdb's copy holds only in-frame clones and misses some; the assay was immunoSEQ multiplex PCR. The sample lists some 2 million clones, roughly 94% occurring once. This chain joins TRBV25-1 and TRBJ2-1; possibly TRBD2 for D (5 bases). This TCR derives from a young man in good health. Sequenced sample: naive CD4+ T cells sorted from blood. The subset is: CD45RA+ positively selected. CDR3 DNA: TGTGCCAGCAGTGAAGGCGGACCAGGAGGGCAGTTCTTC. This gives the protein CASSEGGPGGQFF.